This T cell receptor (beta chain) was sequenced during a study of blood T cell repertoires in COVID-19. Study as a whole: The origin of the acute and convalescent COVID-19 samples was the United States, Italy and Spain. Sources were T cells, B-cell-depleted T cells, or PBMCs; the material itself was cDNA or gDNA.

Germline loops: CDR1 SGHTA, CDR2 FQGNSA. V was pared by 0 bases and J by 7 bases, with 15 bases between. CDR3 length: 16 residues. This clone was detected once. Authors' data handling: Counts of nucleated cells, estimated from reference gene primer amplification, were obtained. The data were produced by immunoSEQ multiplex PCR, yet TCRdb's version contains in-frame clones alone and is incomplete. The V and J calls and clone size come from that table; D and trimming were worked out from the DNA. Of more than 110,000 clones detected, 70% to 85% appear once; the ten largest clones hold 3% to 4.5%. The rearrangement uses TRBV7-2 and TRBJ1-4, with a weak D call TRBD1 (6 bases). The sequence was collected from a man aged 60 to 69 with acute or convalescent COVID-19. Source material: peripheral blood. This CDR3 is CASSLAQPKGGEKLFF. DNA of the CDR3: TGTGCCAGCAGCTTAGCTCAACCTAAAGGGGGTGAAAAACTGTTTTTT.